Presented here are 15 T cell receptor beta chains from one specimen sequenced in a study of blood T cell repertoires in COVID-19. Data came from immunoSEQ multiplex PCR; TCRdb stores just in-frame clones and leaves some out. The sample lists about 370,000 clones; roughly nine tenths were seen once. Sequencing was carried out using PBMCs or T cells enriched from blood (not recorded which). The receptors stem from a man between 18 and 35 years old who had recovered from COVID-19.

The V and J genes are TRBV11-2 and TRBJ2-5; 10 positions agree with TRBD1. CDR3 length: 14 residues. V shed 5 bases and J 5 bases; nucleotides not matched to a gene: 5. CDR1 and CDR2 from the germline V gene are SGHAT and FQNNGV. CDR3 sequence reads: CASSQTGGRETQYF. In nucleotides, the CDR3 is TGTGCCAGCAGCCAGACAGGGGGCCGGGAGACCCAGTACTTC.

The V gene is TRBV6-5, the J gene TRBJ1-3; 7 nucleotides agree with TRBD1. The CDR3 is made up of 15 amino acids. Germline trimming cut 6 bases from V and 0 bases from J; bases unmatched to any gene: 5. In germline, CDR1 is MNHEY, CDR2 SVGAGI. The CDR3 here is CASRRTGDSGNTIYF. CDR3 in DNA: TGTGCCAGCAGGAGGACAGGAGACTCTGGAAACACCATATATTTT.

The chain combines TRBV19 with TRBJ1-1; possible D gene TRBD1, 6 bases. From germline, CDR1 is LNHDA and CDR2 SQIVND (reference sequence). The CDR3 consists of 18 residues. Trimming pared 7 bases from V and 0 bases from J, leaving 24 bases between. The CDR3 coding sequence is TGTGCCAGTAAAGGGCGGGGGCAGGGGATCCTCCTGAACACTGAAGCTTTCTTT. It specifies CASKGRGQGILLNTEAFF.

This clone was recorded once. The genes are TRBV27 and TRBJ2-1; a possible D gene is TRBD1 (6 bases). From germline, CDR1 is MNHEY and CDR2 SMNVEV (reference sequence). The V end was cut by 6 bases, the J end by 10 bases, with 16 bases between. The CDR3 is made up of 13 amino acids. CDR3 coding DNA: TGTGCCAGCAGCACTGACAGGTCTAGAGAGCAGTTCTTC. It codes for CASSTDRSREQFF.

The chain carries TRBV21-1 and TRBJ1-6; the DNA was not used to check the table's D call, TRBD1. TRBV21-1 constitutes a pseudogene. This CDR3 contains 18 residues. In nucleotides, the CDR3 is TGTGCCAGCAGCACTGGGCTAGACAGGGGCTCTTATAATTCACCCCTCCACTTT. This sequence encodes CASSTGLDRGSYNSPLHF.

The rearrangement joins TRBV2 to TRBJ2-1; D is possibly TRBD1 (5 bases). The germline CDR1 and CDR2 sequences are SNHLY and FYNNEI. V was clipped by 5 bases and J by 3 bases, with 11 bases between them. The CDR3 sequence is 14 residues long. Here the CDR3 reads CASSSDSSYNEQFF. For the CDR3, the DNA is TGTGCCAGCAGTTCAGACAGTAGCTACAATGAGCAGTTCTTC.

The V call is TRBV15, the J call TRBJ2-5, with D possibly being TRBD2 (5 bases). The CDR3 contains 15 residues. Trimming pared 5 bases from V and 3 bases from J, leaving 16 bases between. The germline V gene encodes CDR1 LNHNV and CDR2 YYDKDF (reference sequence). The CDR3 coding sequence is TGTGCCACCAGCTCTGAGGGAGCCGGGGAAGAGACCCAGTACTTC. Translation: CATSSEGAGEETQYF. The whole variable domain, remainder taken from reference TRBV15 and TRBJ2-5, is DAMVIQNPRYQVTQFGKPVTLSCSQTLNHNVMYWYQQKSSQAPKLLFHYYDKDFNNEADTPDNFQSRRPNTSFCFLDIRSPGLGDTAMYLCATSSEGAGEETQYFGPGTRLLVL.

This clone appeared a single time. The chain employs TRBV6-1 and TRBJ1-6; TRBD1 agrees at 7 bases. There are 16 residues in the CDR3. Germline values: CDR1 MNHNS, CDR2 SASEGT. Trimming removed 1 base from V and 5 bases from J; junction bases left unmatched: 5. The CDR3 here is CASSEVSGTDNSPLHF. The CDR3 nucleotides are TGTGCCAGCAGTGAAGTATCCGGGACAGATAATTCACCCCTCCACTTT.

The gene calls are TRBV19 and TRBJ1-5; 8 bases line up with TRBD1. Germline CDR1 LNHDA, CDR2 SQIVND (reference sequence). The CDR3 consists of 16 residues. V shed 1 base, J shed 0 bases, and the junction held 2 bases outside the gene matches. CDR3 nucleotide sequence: TGTGCCAGTAGTATAGTGGGGACAGGTAGCAATCAGCCCCAGCATTTT. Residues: CASSIVGTGSNQPQHF.

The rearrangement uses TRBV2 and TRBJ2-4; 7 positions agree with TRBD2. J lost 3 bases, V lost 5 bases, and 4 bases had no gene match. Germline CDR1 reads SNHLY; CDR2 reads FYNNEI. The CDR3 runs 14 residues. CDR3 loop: CASSPGRDKNIQYF. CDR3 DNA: TGTGCCAGCAGTCCGGGGAGGGACAAAAACATTCAGTACTTC.

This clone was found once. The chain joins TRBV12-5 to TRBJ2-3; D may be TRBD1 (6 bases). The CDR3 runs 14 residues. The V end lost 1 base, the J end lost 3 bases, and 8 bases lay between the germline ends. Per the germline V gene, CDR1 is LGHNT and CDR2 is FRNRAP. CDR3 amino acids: CASGLDRVTDTQYF. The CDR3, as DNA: TGTGCTAGTGGTTTGGACAGGGTAACAGATACGCAGTATTTT. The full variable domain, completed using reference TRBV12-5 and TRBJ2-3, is DARVTQTPRHKVTEMGQEVTMRCQPILGHNTVFWYRQTMMQGLELLAYFRNRAPLDDSGMPKDRFSAEMPDATLATLKIQPSEPRDSAVYFCASGLDRVTDTQYFGPGTRLTVL.

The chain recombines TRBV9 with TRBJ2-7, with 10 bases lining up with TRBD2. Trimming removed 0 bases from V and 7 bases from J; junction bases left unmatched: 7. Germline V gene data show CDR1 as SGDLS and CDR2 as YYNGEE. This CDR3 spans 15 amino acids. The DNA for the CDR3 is TGTGCCAGCAGCGTAGAGGGGCTAGCGGGAGTGGAGCAGTACTTC. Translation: CASSVEGLAGVEQYF.

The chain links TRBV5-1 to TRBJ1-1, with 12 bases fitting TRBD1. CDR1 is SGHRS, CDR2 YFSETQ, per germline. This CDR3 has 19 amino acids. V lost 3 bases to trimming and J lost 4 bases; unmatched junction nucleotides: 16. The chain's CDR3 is CASSSRDRGPWGRGTEAFF. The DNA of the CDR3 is TGCGCCAGCAGCTCCAGGGACAGGGGGCCATGGGGACGGGGCACTGAAGCTTTCTTT. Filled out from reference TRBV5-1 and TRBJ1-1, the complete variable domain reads KAGVTQTPRYLIKTRGQQVTLSCSPISGHRSVSWYQQTPGQGLQFLFEYFSETQRNKGNFPGRFSGRQFSNSRSEMNVSTLELGDSALYLCASSSRDRGPWGRGTEAFFGQGTRLTVV.

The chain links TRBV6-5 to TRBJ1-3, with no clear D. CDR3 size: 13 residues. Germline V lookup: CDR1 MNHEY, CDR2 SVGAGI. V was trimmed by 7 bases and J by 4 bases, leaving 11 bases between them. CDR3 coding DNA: TGTGCCAGCATCCTAATAGAGGGAAACACCATATATTTT. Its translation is CASILIEGNTIYF.

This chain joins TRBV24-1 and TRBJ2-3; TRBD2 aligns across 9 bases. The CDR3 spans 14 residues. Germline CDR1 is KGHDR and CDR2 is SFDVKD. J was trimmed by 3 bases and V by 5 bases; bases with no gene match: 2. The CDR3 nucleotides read TGTGCCACCAGTGCCCTAGCGGGAACAGATACGCAGTATTTT. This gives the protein CATSALAGTDTQYF.